A single sample gave rise to the 26 T cell receptor beta chains below, sequenced in a study of shared clonotypes between healthy human individuals (dated by TCRdb to about 2020). Libraries came from the immunoSEQ multiplex PCR assay. TCRdb obtained this table from immuneACCESS and retained in-frame rearrangements with V and J assigned. These tables miss some clones; where compared with another copy, unresolved V genes account for less than half of the shortfall, and the remainder is unexplained. This sample gives about 560,000 clones in total; around 78% of them show up just once. Around 13% of the sample is held by the ten biggest clonotypes. Sample: PBMCs. These receptor sequences come from a woman between 40 and 55 years old in good health. Some clones in this sample may be carry-over from other donors' samples.

V gene TRBV5-1 combines with J gene TRBJ2-7, with 9 positions matching TRBD2. J lost 2 bases, V lost 1 base, and 1 base had no gene match. The germline V gene has CDR1 SGHRS and CDR2 YFSETQ. The CDR3 is made up of 14 amino acids. The CDR3 is CASSLLAGAYEQYF. The CDR3, as DNA: TGCGCCAGCAGCTTGTTAGCGGGAGCCTACGAGCAGTACTTC.

A few counts support this clone. The chain combines TRBV5-1 with TRBJ1-2; no firm D call. Per the germline V gene, CDR1 is SGHRS and CDR2 is YFSETQ. Trimming removed 4 bases from V and 3 bases from J, with 10 bases in between. This CDR3 region has 13 residues. This CDR3 reads CASSLSVDYGYTF. In DNA, the CDR3 is TGCGCCAGCAGCCTTTCGGTCGACTATGGCTACACCTTC. The whole variable domain, filled in from reference TRBV5-1 and TRBJ1-2, reads KAGVTQTPRYLIKTRGQQVTLSCSPISGHRSVSWYQQTPGQGLQFLFEYFSETQRNKGNFPGRFSGRQFSNSRSEMNVSTLELGDSALYLCASSLSVDYGYTFGSGTRLTVV.

V and J are TRBV2 and TRBJ2-5; 7 positions agree with TRBD2. The CDR3 is 15 amino acids. Germline V gives CDR1 SNHLY, CDR2 FYNNEI. The ends lost 0 bases at V and 5 bases at J; junction bases unmatched: 6. The CDR3 protein is CASSEALGGIETQYF. The CDR3 nucleotides are TGTGCCAGCAGTGAAGCGCTGGGGGGGATTGAGACCCAGTACTTC.

This clone has more than one count but fewer than ten. The CDR3 region is CASSSGRAGGQDTQYF. The CDR3 region has the DNA TGCGCCAGCAGCTCGGGCCGCGCGGGAGGGCAAGATACGCAGTATTTT. The chain couples TRBV5-1 to TRBJ2-3; 9 bases fit TRBD2. J was trimmed by 5 bases and V by 3 bases; bases with no gene match: 10. Germline V lookup: CDR1 SGHRS, CDR2 YFSETQ. CDR3 length: 16 amino acids.

This chain uses TRBV2 with TRBJ1-5; D unresolved. CDR1 is SNHLY, CDR2 FYNNEI, per germline. The CDR3 loop spans 14 amino acids. V lost 2 bases and J lost 6, with 11 bases in between. The CDR3 nucleotides read TGTGCCAGCAGTGAAAAAAAGCGGGGTCAGCCCCAGCATTTT. Amino acids: CASSEKKRGQPQHF. Based on the CDR3 plus reference TRBV2 and TRBJ1-5, the full variable domain is EPEVTQTPSHQVTQMGQEVILRCVPISNHLYFYWYRQILGQKVEFLVSFYNNEISEKSEIFDDQFSVERPDGSNFTLKIRSTKLEDSAMYFCASSEKKRGQPQHFGDGTRLSIL.

In this sample, this clone turned up a few times. V usage is TRBV30 and J usage is TRBJ1-1; tentatively, D is TRBD1 (6 bases). The CDR3 has 13 residues. V dropped 3 bases and J dropped 9 bases, with 17 bases sitting between them. Germline loops: CDR1 GTSNPN, CDR2 SVGIG (reference sequence). CDR3 amino acids: CAWRDPGARKAFF. The CDR3 DNA sequence: TGTGCCTGGAGGGACCCGGGGGCTCGGAAAGCTTTCTTT.

This chain uses TRBV4-1 with TRBJ1-6; no reliable D call. The CDR3 has 17 amino acids. Trimming removed 0 bases from V and 7 bases from J, with 16 bases in between. CDR1 MGHRA and CDR2 YSYEKL come from the germline V gene. The CDR3 nucleotides are TGCGCCAGCAGCCAAGATAAAGGGTCAGCAGAAAATTCACCCCTCCACTTT. Translating gives CASSQDKGSAENSPLHF.

The chain employs TRBV28 and TRBJ2-7; TRBD2 aligns across 8 bases. V lost 3 bases, J lost 0 bases, and 4 bases stayed unmatched. The CDR3 totals 15 residues. CDR1 is MDHEN and CDR2 is SYDVKM in the germline V gene. CDR3 nucleotide sequence: TGTGCCAGCAGTTTCGGGAGGGCCCCCTCCTACGAGCAGTACTTC. It yields the protein CASSFGRAPSYEQYF.

The V call is TRBV19, the J call TRBJ2-7; 11 nucleotides agree with TRBD2. Per germline, CDR1 LNHDA and CDR2 SQIVND (reference sequence). The CDR3 covers 16 residues. Trimming cost V 6 bases and J 2 bases; bases outside gene matches: 9. The CDR3 region is CASSSPGLAGAYEQYF. The CDR3 DNA follows: TGTGCCAGTAGCTCACCCGGACTAGCGGGCGCCTACGAGCAGTACTTC.

The chain uses TRBV18 and TRBJ2-7; D might be TRBD1 (5 bases). The CDR3 runs to 12 residues. Germline values: CDR1 KGHSH, CDR2 LQKENI. Trimming removed 4 bases from V and 3 bases from J, with 7 bases in between. CDR3 DNA sequence: TGTGCCAGCTCACTAGACAGCTACGAGCAGTACTTC. Protein: CASSLDSYEQYF.

The V and J genes are TRBV15 and TRBJ2-4; TRBD1 aligns across 7 bases. V shed 0 bases, J shed 7 bases, and the junction held 9 bases outside the gene matches. CDR1 and CDR2 from the germline V gene are LNHNV and YYDKDF (reference sequence). The CDR3 length is 16 residues. The CDR3 is CATSRDRDSAANIQYF. The CDR3 nucleotides are TGTGCCACCAGCAGAGATAGGGACAGCGCCGCCAACATTCAGTACTTC.

Of note for this clone: The same CDR3 is also encoded by other DNA sequences in this sample. V usage is TRBV20-1 and J usage is TRBJ2-3, with D unclear. This CDR3 has 11 residues. Germline-derived CDR1 and CDR2 are DFQATT and SNEGSKA (reference sequence). V gave up 1 base and J gave up 6 bases, with 5 bases separating them. The DNA for the CDR3 is TGCAGTGCTAGAGTGGGTGATACGCAGTATTTT. As protein: CSARVGDTQYF.

V gene TRBV10-3 combines with J gene TRBJ2-3; TRBD2 might be the D (5 bases). CDR1 ENHRY and CDR2 SYGVKD come from the germline V gene. This CDR3 contains 11 residues. The V end lost 6 bases, the J end lost 6 bases, and 7 bases lay between the germline ends. CDR3 residues: CAIRAVDTQYF. The DNA for the CDR3 is TGTGCCATCAGAGCGGTGGATACGCAGTATTTT.

The V gene is TRBV19, the J gene TRBJ1-2; D perhaps matches TRBD1 (6 bases). The V gene lost 3 bases and the J gene lost 3 bases, with 11 bases spanning the gap. CDR1 LNHDA and CDR2 SQIVND come from the germline V gene (reference sequence). This CDR3 region has 14 residues. The CDR3 sequence is CASSIGGGHYGYTF. The CDR3 region has the DNA TGTGCCAGTAGTATCGGGGGCGGACACTATGGCTACACCTTC.

About this clone itself: A far bigger clonotype differs at one base, so this is likely a read error. The chain has TRBV20-1 and TRBJ1-2; no definite D call. CDR3 length equals 11 residues. Germline CDR1 reads DFQATT; CDR2 reads SNEGSKA (reference sequence). The ends were cut back, 3 bases at V and 8 bases at J, with 10 bases in the middle. CDR3 DNA: TGCAGTGCTAGCCGGGTGGAAGGCTACACCTTC. Its translation is CSASRVEGYTF.

The CDR3 loop reads CASSLLVRPDEQFF. CDR3 sequence (DNA): TGTGCCAGCAGTTTATTAGTGAGACCAGATGAGCAGTTCTTC. The chain uses TRBV27 and TRBJ2-1; D not resolved. CDR3 length: 14 amino acids. V was cut by 1 base and J by 8 bases, with 12 bases left in between. Germline V gives CDR1 MNHEY, CDR2 SMNVEV (reference sequence).

The chain couples TRBV7-2 to TRBJ1-5; 7 nucleotides agree with TRBD1. Germline V gene lookup returns CDR1 SGHTA and CDR2 FQGNSA. The junction had 6 bases not matched to a gene; V was cut back by 5 bases and J by 2 bases. The CDR3 has 15 residues. The CDR3 protein is CASSLQGSGNQPQHF. The CDR3 nucleotides are TGTGCCAGCAGCCTACAGGGGTCGGGCAATCAGCCCCAGCATTTT.

J is TRBJ1-5 and V is TRBV19, with D possibly matching TRBD1 (6 bases). The CDR3 totals 15 residues. Germline V gene sequence: CDR1 LNHDA, CDR2 SQIVND (reference sequence). V lost 6 bases, J lost 0 bases, and 12 bases lay in between. CDR3 DNA: TGTGCCAGTAGCCCGCAGGGGAGTAGCAATCAGCCCCAGCATTTT. Encoded protein: CASSPQGSSNQPQHF. Using reference TRBV19 and TRBJ1-5 for the parts outside the CDR3, the full variable domain is DGGITQSPKYLFRKEGQNVTLSCEQNLNHDAMYWYRQDPGQGLRLIYYSQIVNDFQKGDIAEGYSVSREKKESFPLTVTSAQKNPTAFYLCASSPQGSSNQPQHFGDGTRLSIL.

This clone was recorded a few times. This sequence joins TRBV6-1 and TRBJ2-1; D gene ambiguous. The length of the CDR3 is 15 residues. Trimming cost V 4 bases and J 8 bases, with 18 bases left between them. Germline CDR1 is MNHNS and CDR2 is SASEGT. This CDR3 reads CASSGRFRSYDEQFF. The CDR3 nucleotides are TGTGCCAGCAGTGGCCGTTTCAGGTCTTACGATGAGCAGTTCTTC.

A word on this clone: The junction shows a germline mismatch at one end, possibly a read error. The chain has TRBV5-4 and TRBJ1-1; tentative D call: TRBD1 (5 bases). The CDR3 sequence is 11 residues long. CDR1 is SGHNT and CDR2 is YYREEE in the germline V gene (reference sequence). CDR3: CASSSIGDPLF. The CDR3 nucleotides read TGTGCCAGCAGCTCGATCGGGGACCCCCTGTTT. The variable domain in full, completed from reference TRBV5-4 and TRBJ1-1, reads ETGVTQSPTHLIKTRGQQVTLRCSSQSGHNTVSWYQQALGQGPQFIFQYYREEENGRGNFPPRFSGLQFPNYSSELNVNALELDDSALYLCASSSIGDPLFGQGTRLTVV.

This clone was seen only once. The J gene is TRBJ2-7, the V gene TRBV9; possibly TRBD1 or TRBD2 for D (7 bases each). The CDR3 is 16 residues long. Germline V CDR1 and CDR2: SGDLS, YYNGEE. V lost 3 bases and J lost 2, with 18 bases in between. CDR3 bases: TGTGCCAGCAGCGGGGGAGGGACAGAGAATACCTACGAGCAGTACTTC. Translated, it gives CASSGGGTENTYEQYF.

Of note for this clone: Since a much larger clone is just one base distant, this may be a read error. Distinct nucleotide sequences in the sample also encode this CDR3. The J gene is TRBJ1-5, the V gene TRBV30, with D possibly matching TRBD1 (5 bases). The germline CDR1 and CDR2 sequences are GTSNPN and SVGIG (reference sequence). The CDR3 is made up of 18 amino acids. V lost 2 bases to trimming and J lost 0 bases, with 20 bases between them. The CDR3 DNA sequence: TGTGCCTGGAGTTCAAGTGGGGCGTTTAAGTATAGCAATCAGCCCCAGCATTTT. Its translation: CAWSSSGAFKYSNQPQHF.

This clone was observed once. The chain combines TRBV18 with TRBJ2-4; D may be TRBD1 or TRBD2 (5 bases each). CDR1 is KGHSH and CDR2 is LQKENI in the germline V gene. There are 15 residues in the CDR3. Between the trimmed V and J ends, which lost 3 bases and 8 bases, there was a span of 17 bases. The CDR3 DNA reads TGTGCCAGCTCACCGCTGGGACCGAATCAAGACATTCAGTACTTC. As protein: CASSPLGPNQDIQYF.

J is TRBJ1-2 and V is TRBV19; D call uncertain. The CDR3 runs to 17 residues. Germline CDR1 and CDR2: LNHDA and SQIVND (reference sequence). V dropped 5 bases and J dropped 5 bases, with 24 bases sitting between them. CDR3 DNA sequence: TGTGCCAGTAGTCTCCGGGAGCGGACCTTGACTATTTATGGCTACACCTTC. Translated: CASSLRERTLTIYGYTF.

The rearrangement links TRBV27 to TRBJ2-7; 7 bases are shared with TRBD1. CDR3 length: 16 residues. V shed 6 bases, J shed 2 bases, and the junction held 13 bases outside the gene matches. Germline CDR1 MNHEY, CDR2 SMNVEV (reference sequence). The CDR3 reads CASRSIRQGVTYEQYF. CDR3 coding DNA: TGTGCCAGCAGATCTATCCGACAGGGTGTCACCTACGAGCAGTACTTC.

Turning to this clone: A much larger clone differs by one base, so this may be a read error. The CDR3 DNA follows: TGTGCCAGCAGCTTGGACAGAGGCACTGAAGCTTTCTTT. This encodes CASSLDRGTEAFF. The J gene is TRBJ1-1, the V gene TRBV5-4; D remains unclear. V was shortened by 0 bases and J by 4 bases, with 7 bases between the two germline ends. Germline assignment: CDR1 SGHNT and CDR2 YYREEE (reference sequence). This CDR3 has 13 amino acids.